This note documents a single TCR beta chain sequence. The sample comes from a study of T cell changes during pregnancy in multiple sclerosis. Sequencing was performed with immunoSEQ multiplex PCR; in TCRdb, only in-frame clones are kept and a portion is missing. The profile shows about 40,000 clones, roughly nine tenths of them singletons. V lost 3 bases and J lost 0, with 5 bases in between. Germline values: CDR1 LNHDA, CDR2 SQIVND (reference sequence). The CDR3 consists of 13 residues. The chain is built from TRBV19 and TRBJ1-1; no reliable D call. This receptor was taken from a female donor with multiple sclerosis, enrolled in a pregnancy study. The sequencing here drew on CD8+ T cells from peripheral blood mononuclear cells, taken before pregnancy. CDR3 in amino acids: CASSILMNTEAFF. The CDR3 DNA reads as TGTGCCAGTAGTATTCTTATGAACACTGAAGCTTTCTTT. The full variable domain, completed using reference TRBV19 and TRBJ1-1, is DGGITQSPKYLFRKEGQNVTLSCEQNLNHDAMYWYRQDPGQGLRLIYYSQIVNDFQKGDIAEGYSVSREKKESFPLTVTSAQKNPTAFYLCASSILMNTEAFFGQGTRLTVV.